A selection of T cell receptor beta chains follows, all from one sample in a study of cytomegalovirus exposure and HLA in healthy donors. TCRdb's table, derived via immunoSEQ multiplex PCR, lists solely in-frame clones and lacks some. The repertoire holds under 200,000 clones, with roughly nine tenths as singletons. Sequencing was performed on PBMCs. Receptors were obtained from a man younger than 35 in good health and CMV-seropositive. Each CDR3 is given with its conserved first and last residue. Each record gives: D gene, J gene, V gene, CDR3 length, clone size, CDR3 protein, CDR3 DNA. The D gene is left open where the match is weak. Size is stated for part of the rows, as once, few or many counts, or as a class when the clone is expanded.

TRBD2	TRBJ2-7	TRBV4-1	15	once	CASSQESRETYEQYF	TGCGCCAGCAGCCAAGAATCGCGGGAGACCTACGAGCAGTACTTC
.	TRBJ2-7	TRBV5-4	15	.	CASSPSGKATYEQYF	TGTGCCAGCAGCCCCTCAGGGAAAGCCACCTACGAGCAGTACTTC
.	TRBJ2-7	TRBV19	12	.	CASIGPVGEQYF	TGTGCCAGTATTGGGCCTGTGGGCGAGCAGTACTTC
TRBD2	TRBJ2-1	TRBV19	22	.	CASSILGYGTRSGRPTYNEQFF	TGTGCCAGTAGTATCCTCGGGTACGGGACAAGAAGCGGGAGGCCAACCTACAATGAGCAGTTCTTC
TRBD2	TRBJ2-7	TRBV10-3	17	.	CAISDQGRAGGLSEQYF	TGTGCCATCAGTGACCAGGGGCGAGCGGGAGGGCTCTCCGAGCAGTACTTC
TRBD1	TRBJ2-3	TRBV9	15	.	CASSVGDSGTDTQYF	TGTGCCAGCAGCGTTGGGGACAGTGGCACAGATACGCAGTATTTT
TRBD2	TRBJ2-1	TRBV25-1	17	once	CASSPTSGRFSYNEQFF	TGTGCCAGCAGTCCGACTAGCGGGAGGTTCTCCTACAATGAGCAGTTCTTC
TRBD2	TRBJ2-7	TRBV5-4	13	.	CASRKTSDDEQYF	TGTGCCAGCAGAAAGACTAGCGATGACGAGCAGTACTTC
.	TRBJ2-7	TRBV5-1	17	.	CASSLARGYGPSYEQYF	TGCGCCAGCAGCTTGGCCAGGGGATACGGGCCCTCCTACGAGCAGTACTTC
.	TRBJ1-1	TRBV27	13	once	CASSLGLNTEAFF	TGTGCCAGCAGCCTAGGTCTGAACACTGAAGCTTTCTTT
TRBD2	TRBJ2-7	TRBV7-8	16	.	CASSPRLAGVDYEQYF	TGTGCCAGCAGCCCCAGACTAGCGGGAGTTGATTACGAGCAGTACTTC
.	TRBJ2-3	TRBV10-2	14	.	CATGEAGFTDTQYF	TGCGCCACCGGAGAGGCGGGATTCACAGATACGCAGTATTTT
TRBD1	TRBJ1-1	TRBV5-1	14	.	CASSQGQGYAEAFF	TGCGCCAGCAGCCAAGGACAGGGGTATGCTGAAGCTTTCTTT
TRBD1	TRBJ2-7	TRBV28	15	.	CASSPGGQGAYEQYF	TGTGCCAGCAGCCCCGGGGGACAGGGGGCCTACGAGCAGTACTTC
.	TRBJ1-1	TRBV5-1	14	.	CASSWGDQNTEAFF	TGCGCCAGCAGCTGGGGGGACCAGAACACTGAAGCTTTCTTT
.	TRBJ2-7	TRBV6-5	13	.	CASSGNGRVEQYF	TGTGCCAGCAGCGGTAACGGGAGAGTCGAGCAGTACTTC
.	TRBJ1-4	TRBV2	14	once	CASNAAGANEKLFF	TGTGCCAGCAACGCGGCGGGAGCTAATGAAAAACTGTTTTTT
.	TRBJ2-7	TRBV29-1	13	.	CSVELPGFHEQYF	TGCAGCGTTGAGCTGCCGGGTTTCCACGAGCAGTACTTC
TRBD2	TRBJ2-1	TRBV6-5	16	.	CASSYYSGRAVNEQFF	TGTGCCAGCAGTTACTATAGCGGGAGGGCCGTCAATGAGCAGTTCTTC
TRBD2	TRBJ2-5	TRBV19	15	.	CASSMGLAVPETQYF	TGTGCCAGTAGTATGGGACTAGCTGTCCCAGAGACCCAGTACTTC
.	TRBJ2-3	TRBV5-4	13	.	CASSPTSTDTQYF	TGTGCCAGCAGCCCGACTAGCACAGATACGCAGTATTTT
TRBD2	TRBJ2-5	TRBV10-3	16	.	CAISEPNTLAGETQYF	TGTGCCATCAGTGAGCCAAATACACTAGCGGGAGAGACCCAGTACTTC
TRBD1	TRBJ2-5	TRBV5-1	14	once	CASSFRDRKETQYF	TGCGCCAGCAGCTTCCGGGACAGGAAAGAGACCCAGTACTTC
TRBD2	TRBJ2-7	TRBV4-1	16	.	CASSHLTSAGLYEQYF	TGCGCCAGCAGCCATTTAACTAGCGCGGGGTTATACGAGCAGTACTTC
.	TRBJ1-1	TRBV19	15	.	CASNGGIGMNTEAFF	TGTGCCAGTAACGGGGGGATCGGCATGAACACTGAAGCTTTCTTT
.	TRBJ1-3	TRBV15	14	.	CATEGSNSGNTIYF	TGTGCCACGGAGGGTTCCAACTCTGGAAACACCATATATTTT
.	TRBJ2-1	TRBV5-8	13	.	CASSPRRANEQFF	TGTGCCAGCAGCCCCCGGAGGGCCAATGAGCAGTTCTTC
.	TRBJ2-5	TRBV7-9	13	.	CASSFQQEETQYF	TGTGCCAGCAGCTTTCAACAGGAGGAGACCCAGTACTTC
.	TRBJ2-2	TRBV15	18	.	CATSSIEYRTRYTGELFF	TGTGCCACCAGCAGCATTGAATATCGGACTCGTTACACCGGGGAGCTGTTTTTT
TRBD1	TRBJ1-3	TRBV7-2	15	.	CASSPQGGGGNTIYF	TGTGCCAGCAGCCCCCAAGGGGGCGGTGGAAACACCATATATTTT
TRBD1	TRBJ1-1	TRBV19	14	.	CASSPTGLNTEAFF	TGTGCCAGTAGTCCGACAGGGTTGAACACTGAAGCTTTCTTT
.	TRBJ2-1	TRBV27	15	.	CASSSPGLSTVEQFF	TGTGCCAGCAGCAGTCCGGGACTCTCAACTGTTGAGCAGTTCTTC
.	TRBJ1-1	TRBV7-3	14	.	CASSLNSGGTEAFF	TGTGCCAGCAGCCTTAATAGCGGGGGCACTGAAGCTTTCTTT
.	TRBJ2-1	TRBV6-5	13	.	CASSYKLGYEQFF	TGTGCCAGCAGTTACAAGCTCGGGTATGAGCAGTTCTTC
.	TRBJ2-7	TRBV28	14	.	CASIKRGGSYEQYF	TGTGCCAGCATCAAAAGGGGGGGATCCTACGAGCAGTACTTC
TRBD2	TRBJ2-7	TRBV28	15	.	CASSASGSSAYEQYF	TGTGCCAGCAGTGCTAGCGGGAGCTCGGCCTACGAGCAGTACTTC
.	TRBJ1-5	TRBV2	17	.	CASSEARRVGSNQPQHF	TGTGCCAGCAGTGAAGCGCGTCGGGTCGGGAGCAATCAGCCCCAGCATTTT
.	TRBJ2-1	TRBV28	15	.	CASSLGAEGYNEQFF	TGTGCCAGCAGTTTAGGGGCGGAGGGCTACAATGAGCAGTTCTTC
.	TRBJ2-6	TRBV27	14	.	CASSGLSGANVLTF	TGTGCCAGCAGTGGACTATCTGGGGCCAACGTCCTGACTTTC
TRBD2	TRBJ2-3	TRBV5-4	16	few	CASSLGLAVFTDTQYF	TGTGCCAGCAGCTTGGGACTAGCGGTCTTCACAGATACGCAGTATTTT
.	TRBJ2-7	TRBV5-4	14	.	CASSFYGSLYEQYF	TGTGCCAGCAGCTTTTACGGGAGTCTGTACGAGCAGTACTTC
.	TRBJ2-1	TRBV7-3	13	.	CASSLISDNEQFF	TGTGCCAGCAGCTTAATATCTGACAATGAGCAGTTCTTC
.	TRBJ1-2	TRBV11-2	13	few	CASSFFRGWGYTF	TGTGCCAGCAGCTTTTTCAGGGGATGGGGCTACACCTTC
.	TRBJ1-1	TRBV19	13	.	CATLLTGNTEAFF	TGTGCCACCTTATTAACAGGGAACACTGAAGCTTTCTTT
TRBD2	TRBJ2-1	TRBV19	16	.	CASSIGLGGLYNEQFF	TGTGCCAGTAGCATAGGACTAGGAGGGCTCTACAATGAGCAGTTCTTC
.	TRBJ2-2	TRBV10-3	13	.	CAISPLDSGELFF	TGTGCCATCAGCCCTCTGGACAGCGGGGAGCTGTTTTTT
.	TRBJ2-1	TRBV29-1	10	.	CSVVRDEQFF	TGCAGCGTTGTTCGGGATGAGCAGTTCTTC
.	TRBJ1-1	TRBV28	13	.	CALLGRPGTEAFF	TGTGCCCTCTTAGGAAGACCGGGCACTGAAGCTTTCTTT
.	TRBJ2-2	TRBV9	15	.	CASSKMWAGGGELFF	TGTGCCAGCAGCAAAATGTGGGCAGGAGGCGGGGAGCTGTTTTTT
TRBD2	TRBJ2-2	TRBV4-1	18	.	CASSQRHNPGTRAGELFF	TGCGCCAGCAGCCAACGACATAATCCCGGGACTAGGGCCGGGGAGCTGTTTTTT
.	TRBJ1-3	TRBV11-1	15	.	CASSFGGYSGNTIYF	TGTGCCAGCAGCTTTGGGGGCTACTCTGGAAACACCATATATTTT
.	TRBJ2-1	TRBV5-1	13	once	CASSLRLHNEQFF	TGCGCCAGCAGCTTGAGACTACACAATGAGCAGTTCTTC
.	TRBJ1-2	TRBV4-1	15	.	CASSQAWTITGGYTF	TGCGCCAGCAGCCAAGCGTGGACAATTACAGGGGGCTACACCTTC
.	TRBJ2-7	TRBV19	11	.	CASSYREIQYF	TGTGCCAGTAGTTACAGGGAAATCCAGTACTTC